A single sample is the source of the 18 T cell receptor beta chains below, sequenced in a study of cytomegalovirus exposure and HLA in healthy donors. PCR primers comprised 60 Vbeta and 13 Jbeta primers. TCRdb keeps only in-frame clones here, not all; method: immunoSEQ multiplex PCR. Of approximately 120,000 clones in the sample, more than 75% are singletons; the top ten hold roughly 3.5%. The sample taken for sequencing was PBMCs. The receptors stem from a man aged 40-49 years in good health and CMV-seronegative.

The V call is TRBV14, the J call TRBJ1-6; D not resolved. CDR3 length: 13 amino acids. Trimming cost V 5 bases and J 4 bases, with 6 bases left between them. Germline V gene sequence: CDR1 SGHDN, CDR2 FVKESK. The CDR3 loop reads CASSGQYNSPLHF. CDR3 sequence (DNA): TGTGCCAGCAGCGGCCAGTATAATTCACCCCTCCACTTT.

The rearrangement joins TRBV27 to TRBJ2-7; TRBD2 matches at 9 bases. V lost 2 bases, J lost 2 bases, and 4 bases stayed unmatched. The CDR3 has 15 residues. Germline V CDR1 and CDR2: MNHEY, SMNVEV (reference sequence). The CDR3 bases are TGTGCCAGCAGTTTAGGGCGGGGGGGGACCTACGAGCAGTACTTC. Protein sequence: CASSLGRGGTYEQYF.

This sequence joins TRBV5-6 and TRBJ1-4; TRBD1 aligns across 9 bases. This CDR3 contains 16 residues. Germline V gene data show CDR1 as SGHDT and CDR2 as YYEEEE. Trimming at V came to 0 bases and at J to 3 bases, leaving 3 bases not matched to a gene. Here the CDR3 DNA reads TGTGCCAGCAGCTTGGAAGGGACAGGGCCTAATGAAAAACTGTTTTTT. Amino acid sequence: CASSLEGTGPNEKLFF.

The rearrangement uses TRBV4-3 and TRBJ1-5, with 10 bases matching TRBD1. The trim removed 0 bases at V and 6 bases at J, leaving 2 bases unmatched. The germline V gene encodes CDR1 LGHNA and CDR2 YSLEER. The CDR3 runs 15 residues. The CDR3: CASSQDWTGGQPQHF. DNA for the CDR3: TGCGCCAGCAGCCAAGATTGGACAGGGGGTCAGCCCCAGCATTTT.

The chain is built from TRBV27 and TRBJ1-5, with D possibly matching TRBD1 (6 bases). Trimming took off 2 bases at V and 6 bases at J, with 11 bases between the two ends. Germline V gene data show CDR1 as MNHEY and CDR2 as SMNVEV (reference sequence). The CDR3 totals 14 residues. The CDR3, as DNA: TGTGCCAGCAGTTTAAACACCAGGGGTCAGCCCCAGCATTTT. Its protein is CASSLNTRGQPQHF.

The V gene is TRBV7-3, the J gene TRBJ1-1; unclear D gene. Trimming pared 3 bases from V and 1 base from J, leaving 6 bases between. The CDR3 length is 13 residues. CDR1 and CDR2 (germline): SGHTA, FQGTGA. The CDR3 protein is CASSFGRNTEAFF. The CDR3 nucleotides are TGTGCCAGCAGCTTCGGTCGGAACACTGAAGCTTTCTTT.

The CDR3 sequence is CASRPKGAWAGELFF. The CDR3 nucleotides are TGTGCCAGCAGACCTAAGGGGGCGTGGGCCGGGGAGCTGTTTTTT. The rearrangement uses TRBV7-9 and TRBJ2-2, with 7 bases fitting TRBD1. In germline, CDR1 is SEHNR, CDR2 FQNEAQ (reference sequence). The V segment lost 6 bases and the J segment 6 bases; nucleotides outside the gene matches: 10. The CDR3 loop spans 15 amino acids.

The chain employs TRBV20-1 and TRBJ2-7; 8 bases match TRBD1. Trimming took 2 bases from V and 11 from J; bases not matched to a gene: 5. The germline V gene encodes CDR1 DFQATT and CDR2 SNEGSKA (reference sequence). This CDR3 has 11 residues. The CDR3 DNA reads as TGCAGTGCTAGAATCTCGACAGGGGAGTACTTC. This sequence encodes CSARISTGEYF.

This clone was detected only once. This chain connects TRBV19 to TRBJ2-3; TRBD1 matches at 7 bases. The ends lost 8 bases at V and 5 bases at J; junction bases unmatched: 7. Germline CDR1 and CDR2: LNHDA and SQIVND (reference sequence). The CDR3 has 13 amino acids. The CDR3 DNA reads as TGTGCCAGTGGGACAGTGTTAGAAGATACGCAGTATTTT. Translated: CASGTVLEDTQYF.

CDR3 nucleotides: TGTGCCAGCAGCTTCCAGATTTCGAACACTGAAGCTTTCTTT. Translation: CASSFQISNTEAFF. The chain carries TRBV5-5 and TRBJ1-1, with D hard to call. This CDR3 has 14 amino acids. Per germline, CDR1 SGHKS and CDR2 YYEKEE (reference sequence). V lost 2 bases and J lost 1, with 9 bases in between.

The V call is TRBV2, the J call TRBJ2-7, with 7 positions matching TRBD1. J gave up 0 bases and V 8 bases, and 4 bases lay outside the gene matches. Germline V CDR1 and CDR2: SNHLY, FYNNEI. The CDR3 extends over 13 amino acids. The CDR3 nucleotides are TGTGCCAGCCAGGGGGATCACTCCTACGAGCAGTACTTC. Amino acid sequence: CASQGDHSYEQYF. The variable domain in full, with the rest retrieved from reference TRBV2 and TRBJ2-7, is EPEVTQTPSHQVTQMGQEVILRCVPISNHLYFYWYRQILGQKVEFLVSFYNNEISEKSEIFDDQFSVERPDGSNFTLKIRSTKLEDSAMYFCASQGDHSYEQYFGPGTRLTVT.

The chain's CDR3 is CASSHGLVLYNEQFF. CDR3 DNA sequence: TGCGCCAGCAGCCATGGACTAGTACTCTACAATGAGCAGTTCTTC. The chain combines TRBV5-1 with TRBJ2-1, with 7 bases matching TRBD2. The CDR3 consists of 15 residues. CDR1 is SGHRS and CDR2 is YFSETQ in the germline V gene. The V segment lost 4 bases and the J segment 3 bases; nucleotides outside the gene matches: 7.

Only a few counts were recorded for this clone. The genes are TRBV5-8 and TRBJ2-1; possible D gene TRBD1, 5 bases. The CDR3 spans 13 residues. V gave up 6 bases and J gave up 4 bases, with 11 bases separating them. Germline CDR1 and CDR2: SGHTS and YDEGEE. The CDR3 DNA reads TGTGCCAGCAACTTTGACAGATACAATGAGCAGTTCTTC. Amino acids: CASNFDRYNEQFF.

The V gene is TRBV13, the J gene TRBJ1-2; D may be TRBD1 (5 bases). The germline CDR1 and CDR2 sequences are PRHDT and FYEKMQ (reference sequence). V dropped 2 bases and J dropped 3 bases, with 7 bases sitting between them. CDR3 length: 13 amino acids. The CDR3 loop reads CASSLLGDYGYTF. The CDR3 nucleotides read TGTGCCAGCAGCTTATTAGGGGACTATGGCTACACCTTC.

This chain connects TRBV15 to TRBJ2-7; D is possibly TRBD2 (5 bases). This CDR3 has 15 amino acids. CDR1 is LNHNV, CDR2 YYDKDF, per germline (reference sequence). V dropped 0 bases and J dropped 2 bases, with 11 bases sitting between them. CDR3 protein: CATSRDWGEAYEQYF. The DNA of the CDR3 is TGTGCCACCAGCAGAGATTGGGGAGAAGCCTACGAGCAGTACTTC. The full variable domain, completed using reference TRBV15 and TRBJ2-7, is DAMVIQNPRYQVTQFGKPVTLSCSQTLNHNVMYWYQQKSSQAPKLLFHYYDKDFNNEADTPDNFQSRRPNTSFCFLDIRSPGLGDTAMYLCATSRDWGEAYEQYFGPGTRLTVT.

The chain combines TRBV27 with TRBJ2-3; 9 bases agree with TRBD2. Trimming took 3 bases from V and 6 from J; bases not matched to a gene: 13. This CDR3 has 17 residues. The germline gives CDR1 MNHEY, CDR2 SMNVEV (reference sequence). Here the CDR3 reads CASSLGLAGTIFDTQYF. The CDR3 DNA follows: TGTGCCAGCAGTTTGGGACTAGCCGGAACCATTTTTGATACGCAGTATTTT.

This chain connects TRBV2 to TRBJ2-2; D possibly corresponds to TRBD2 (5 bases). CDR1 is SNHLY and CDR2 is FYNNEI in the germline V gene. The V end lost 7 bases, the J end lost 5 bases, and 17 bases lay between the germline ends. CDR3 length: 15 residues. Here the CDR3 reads CASTQRVDITGELFF. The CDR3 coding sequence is TGTGCCAGCACCCAGAGGGTCGATATAACCGGGGAGCTGTTTTTT. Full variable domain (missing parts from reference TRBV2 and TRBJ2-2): EPEVTQTPSHQVTQMGQEVILRCVPISNHLYFYWYRQILGQKVEFLVSFYNNEISEKSEIFDDQFSVERPDGSNFTLKIRSTKLEDSAMYFCASTQRVDITGELFFGEGSRLTVL.

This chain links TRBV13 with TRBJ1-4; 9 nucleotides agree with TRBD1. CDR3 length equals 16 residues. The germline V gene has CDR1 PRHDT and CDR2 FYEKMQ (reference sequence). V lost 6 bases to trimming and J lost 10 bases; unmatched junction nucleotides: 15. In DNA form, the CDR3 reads TGTGCCAGCAGACGGACCGGGGACAGGGTAGGGGGAAAACTGTTTTTT. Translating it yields CASRRTGDRVGGKLFF. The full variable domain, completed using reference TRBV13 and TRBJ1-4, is AAGVIQSPRHLIKEKRETATLKCYPIPRHDTVYWYQQGPGQDPQFLISFYEKMQSDKGSIPDRFSAQQFSDYHSELNMSSLELGDSALYFCASRRTGDRVGGKLFFGSGTQLSVL.